The present entry profiles one T cell receptor beta chain with its context. Its antigen is not identified. This CDR3 comprises 14 residues. The germline V and J ends were trimmed by 4 bases and 0 bases, with 6 bases remaining between them. Germline CDR1 MNHEY, CDR2 SVGAGI. The assay was immunoSEQ multiplex PCR, and TCRdb's table has in-frame clones only and misses some. The data contain around 100,000 clones, approximately 90% of them singletons. The source of the sample is a study of T cell responses to AZD1222 COVID-19 vaccine. Study as a whole: Second-dose intervals near 4 or 12 weeks were combined. General study findings and limits: Just a handful of AZD1222 recipients were seropositive at baseline. Scientists sampled the repertoires only once the peak T cell response had passed. Nearly half of spike-specific TCRs reportedly go after variant regions that carry no mutations.

V and J are TRBV6-5 and TRBJ2-2, with D possibly being TRBD2 (5 bases). The sequencing here drew on peripheral blood, taken on day 0 of AZD1222 vaccination. The source of this sequence is an adult in good health. CDR3 protein: CASSLRANTGELFF. The CDR3 DNA is TGTGCCAGCAGTTTGCGGGCGAACACCGGGGAGCTGTTTTTT.